This record concerns one T cell receptor beta chain sequence. From germline, CDR1 is SGHNT and CDR2 YENEEA. The CDR3 loop spans 13 amino acids. The data stem from a study of T cells expressing NK-cell markers. Each CDR3 protein gets one entry in TCRdb, which reprocessed the 5' RACE reads and gives no DNA. The listing records 130,000 to 150,000 distinct CDR3 sequences. Sequencing was performed on blood T cells: a sorted CD56 or NKG2C T cell subset, CD4+ or CD8+ T cells, or bulk PBMC T cells (not recorded which). This clonotype was obtained from a young man in good health. The gene calls are TRBV11-3 and TRBJ2-1. The chain's CDR3 is CASSSPSEVEQFF. Supplemented by reference TRBV11-3 and TRBJ2-1, the full variable domain reads EAGVVQSPRYKIIEKKQPVAFWCNPISGHNTLYWYLQNLGQGPELLIRYENEEAVDDSQLPKDRFSAERLKGVDSTLKIQPAELGDSAVYLCASSSPSEVEQFFGPGTRLTVL.